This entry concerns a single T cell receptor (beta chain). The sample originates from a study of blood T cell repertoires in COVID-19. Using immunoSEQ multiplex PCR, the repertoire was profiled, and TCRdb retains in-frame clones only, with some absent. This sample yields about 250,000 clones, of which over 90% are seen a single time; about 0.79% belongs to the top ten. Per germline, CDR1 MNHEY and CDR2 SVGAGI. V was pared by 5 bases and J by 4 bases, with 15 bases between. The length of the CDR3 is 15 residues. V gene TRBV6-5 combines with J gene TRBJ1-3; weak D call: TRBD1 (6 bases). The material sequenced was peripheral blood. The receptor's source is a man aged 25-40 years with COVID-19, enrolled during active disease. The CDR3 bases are TGTGCCAGCAGTACACAGGGTGGATCCGGAAACACCATATATTTT. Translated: CASSTQGGSGNTIYF.